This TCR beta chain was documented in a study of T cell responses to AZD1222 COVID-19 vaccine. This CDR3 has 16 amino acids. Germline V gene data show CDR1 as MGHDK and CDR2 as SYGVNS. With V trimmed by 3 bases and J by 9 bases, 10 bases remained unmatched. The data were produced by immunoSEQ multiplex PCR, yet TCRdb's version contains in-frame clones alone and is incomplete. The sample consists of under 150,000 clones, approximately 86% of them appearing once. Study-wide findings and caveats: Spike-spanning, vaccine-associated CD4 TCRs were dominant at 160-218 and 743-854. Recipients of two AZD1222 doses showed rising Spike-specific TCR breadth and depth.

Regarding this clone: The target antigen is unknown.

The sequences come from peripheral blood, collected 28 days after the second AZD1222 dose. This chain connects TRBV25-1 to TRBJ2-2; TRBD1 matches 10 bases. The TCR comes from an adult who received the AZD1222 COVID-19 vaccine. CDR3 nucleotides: TGTGCCAGCAGTGATTTCGAGACAGGGGGCCGGAGGGAGCTGTTTTTT. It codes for CASSDFETGGRRELFF. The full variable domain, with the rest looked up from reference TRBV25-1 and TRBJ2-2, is EADIYQTPRYLVIGTGKKITLECSQTMGHDKMYWYQQDPGMELHLIHYSYGVNSTEKGDLSSESTVSRIRTEHFPLTLESARPSHTSQYLCASSDFETGGRRELFFGEGSRLTVL.